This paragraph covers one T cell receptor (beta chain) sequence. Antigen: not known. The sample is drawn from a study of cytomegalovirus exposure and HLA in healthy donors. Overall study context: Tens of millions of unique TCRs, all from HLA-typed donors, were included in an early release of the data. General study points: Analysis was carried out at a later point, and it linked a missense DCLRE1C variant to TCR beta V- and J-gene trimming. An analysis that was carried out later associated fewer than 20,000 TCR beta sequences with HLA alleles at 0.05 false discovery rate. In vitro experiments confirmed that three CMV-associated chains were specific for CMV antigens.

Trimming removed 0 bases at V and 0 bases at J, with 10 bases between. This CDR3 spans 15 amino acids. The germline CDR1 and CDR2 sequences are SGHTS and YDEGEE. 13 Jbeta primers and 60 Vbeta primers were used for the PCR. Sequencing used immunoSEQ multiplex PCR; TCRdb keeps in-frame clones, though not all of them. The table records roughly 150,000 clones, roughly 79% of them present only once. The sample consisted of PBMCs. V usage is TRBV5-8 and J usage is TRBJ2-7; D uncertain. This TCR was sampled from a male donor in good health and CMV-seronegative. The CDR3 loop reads CASSLVSLSSYEQYF. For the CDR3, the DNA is TGTGCCAGCAGCTTGGTTTCACTTAGCTCCTACGAGCAGTACTTC.